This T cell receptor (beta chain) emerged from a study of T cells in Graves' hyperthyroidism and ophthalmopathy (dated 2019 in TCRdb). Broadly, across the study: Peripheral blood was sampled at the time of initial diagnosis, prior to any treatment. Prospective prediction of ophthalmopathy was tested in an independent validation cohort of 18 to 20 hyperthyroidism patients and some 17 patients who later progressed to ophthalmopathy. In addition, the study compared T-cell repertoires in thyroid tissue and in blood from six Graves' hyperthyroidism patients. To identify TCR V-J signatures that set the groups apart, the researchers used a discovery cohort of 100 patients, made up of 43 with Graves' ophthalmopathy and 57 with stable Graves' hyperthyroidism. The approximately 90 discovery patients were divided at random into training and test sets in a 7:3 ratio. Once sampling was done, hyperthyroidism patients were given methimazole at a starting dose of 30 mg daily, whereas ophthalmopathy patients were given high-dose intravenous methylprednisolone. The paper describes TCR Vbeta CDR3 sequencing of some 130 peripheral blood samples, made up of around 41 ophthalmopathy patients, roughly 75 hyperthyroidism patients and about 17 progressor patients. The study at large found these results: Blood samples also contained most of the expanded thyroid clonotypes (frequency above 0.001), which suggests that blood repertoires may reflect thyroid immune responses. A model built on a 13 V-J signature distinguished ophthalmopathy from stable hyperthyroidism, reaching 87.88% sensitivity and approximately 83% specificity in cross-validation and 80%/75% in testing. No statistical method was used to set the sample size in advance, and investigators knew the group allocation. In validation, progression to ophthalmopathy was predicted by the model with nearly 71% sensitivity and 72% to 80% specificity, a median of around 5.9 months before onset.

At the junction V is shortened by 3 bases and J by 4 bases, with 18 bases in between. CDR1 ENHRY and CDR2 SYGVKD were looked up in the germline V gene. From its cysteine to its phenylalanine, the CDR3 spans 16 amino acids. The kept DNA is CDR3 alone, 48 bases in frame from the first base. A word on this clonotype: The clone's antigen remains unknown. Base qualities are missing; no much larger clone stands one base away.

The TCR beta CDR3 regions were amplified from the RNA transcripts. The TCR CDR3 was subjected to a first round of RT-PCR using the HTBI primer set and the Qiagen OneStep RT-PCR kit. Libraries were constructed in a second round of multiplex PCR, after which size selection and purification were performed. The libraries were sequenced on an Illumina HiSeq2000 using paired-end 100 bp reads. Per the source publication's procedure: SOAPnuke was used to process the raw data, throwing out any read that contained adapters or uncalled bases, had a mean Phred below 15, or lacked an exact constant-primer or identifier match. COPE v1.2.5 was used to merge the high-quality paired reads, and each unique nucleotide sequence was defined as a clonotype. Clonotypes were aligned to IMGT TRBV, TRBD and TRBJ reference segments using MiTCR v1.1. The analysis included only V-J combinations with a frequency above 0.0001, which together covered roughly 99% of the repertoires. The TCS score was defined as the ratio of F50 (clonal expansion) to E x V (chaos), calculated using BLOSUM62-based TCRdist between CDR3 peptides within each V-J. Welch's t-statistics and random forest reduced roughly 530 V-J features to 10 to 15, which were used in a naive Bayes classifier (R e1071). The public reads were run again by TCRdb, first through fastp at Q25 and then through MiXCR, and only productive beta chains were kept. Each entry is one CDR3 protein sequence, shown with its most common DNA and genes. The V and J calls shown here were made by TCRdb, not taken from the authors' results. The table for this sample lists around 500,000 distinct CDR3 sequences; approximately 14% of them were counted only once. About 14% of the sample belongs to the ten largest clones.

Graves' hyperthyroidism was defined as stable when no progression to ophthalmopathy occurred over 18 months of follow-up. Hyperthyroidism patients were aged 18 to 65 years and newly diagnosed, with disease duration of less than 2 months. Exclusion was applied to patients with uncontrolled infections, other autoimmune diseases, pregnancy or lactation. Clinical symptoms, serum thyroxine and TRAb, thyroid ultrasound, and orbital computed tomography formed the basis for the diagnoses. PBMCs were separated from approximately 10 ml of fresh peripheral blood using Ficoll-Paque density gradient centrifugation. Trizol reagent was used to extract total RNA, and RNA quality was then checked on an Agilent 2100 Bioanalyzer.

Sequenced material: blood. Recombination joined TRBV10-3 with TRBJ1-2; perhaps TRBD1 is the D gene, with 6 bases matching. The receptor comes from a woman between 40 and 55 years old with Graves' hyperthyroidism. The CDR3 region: CAISESEGGRFYGYTF. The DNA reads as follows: TGTGCCATCAGTGAATCTGAAGGGGGTCGGTTCTATGGCTACACCTTC.